The 19 T cell receptor beta chains presented below share a single source sample, sequenced in a study of blood T cell repertoires in COVID-19. Repertoires were generated with immunoSEQ multiplex PCR, while TCRdb's copy carries only in-frame clones and drops some. The sample lists about 500,000 clones; approximately 90% were seen once. What was sequenced was PBMCs or T cells enriched from blood (not recorded which). The receptors were gathered from a woman aged 18-30 years who had recovered from COVID-19.

This clone turned up a few times. The chain has TRBV7-9 and TRBJ1-2; 7 nucleotides agree with TRBD1. CDR1 and CDR2 (germline): SEHNR, FQNEAQ (reference sequence). The CDR3 spans 13 residues. Trimming took 6 bases from V and 6 from J; bases not matched to a gene: 7. The CDR3 loop is CASSYGQADGYTF. The DNA for the CDR3 is TGTGCCAGCAGTTACGGACAGGCGGATGGCTACACCTTC.

The rearrangement links TRBV7-2 to TRBJ2-5, with a weak D call TRBD2 (7 bases). Germline CDR1 is SGHTA and CDR2 is FQGNSA. Deletions cut 8 bases from V and 4 bases from J, with 14 bases between. The CDR3 loop spans 13 amino acids. The DNA of the CDR3 is TGTGCCAGCGGGGGGGCCCGACCAGAGACCCAGTACTTC. This gives the protein CASGGARPETQYF.

The V call is TRBV3-1 (or the pseudogene TRBV3-2), the J call TRBJ1-5, with D perhaps matching TRBD1 (6 bases). Looked up from germline, CDR1 is LGHDT and CDR2 is YNNKEL (reference sequence). The CDR3 spans 15 residues. V lost 2 bases and J lost 1, with 9 bases in between. The CDR3 region is CASSQFRGSNQPQHF. The CDR3 DNA follows: TGTGCCAGCAGCCAATTCAGGGGAAGCAATCAGCCCCAGCATTTT.

In DNA form, the CDR3 reads TGTGCCAGCAGCTTACGAGACATTCGATCCTCCTACGAGCAGTACTTC. Protein product: CASSLRDIRSSYEQYF. V and J are TRBV7-9 and TRBJ2-7; D unresolved. The germline V and J ends were trimmed by 2 bases and 0 bases, with 14 bases remaining between them. CDR3 size: 16 residues. Germline CDR1 and CDR2: SEHNR and FQNEAQ (reference sequence).

This chain links TRBV13 with TRBJ2-7; 9 bases are a match to TRBD1. The CDR3 consists of 17 residues. The junction had 7 bases not matched to a gene; V was cut back by 0 bases and J by 1 base. CDR1 is PRHDT, CDR2 FYEKMQ, per germline (reference sequence). The CDR3 sequence: CASSLGTGGPTSYEQYF. CDR3 sequence (DNA): TGTGCCAGCAGCTTAGGGACAGGGGGACCCACATCCTACGAGCAGTACTTC.

The J gene is TRBJ2-2, the V gene TRBV19; no clear D. Germline CDR1 and CDR2: LNHDA and SQIVND (reference sequence). The CDR3 covers 16 residues. Trimming left V 0 bases short and J 1 base short, with 9 bases between. CDR3 loop: CASSIEGSRNTGELFF. The CDR3 DNA is TGTGCCAGTAGTATAGAGGGTAGCCGGAACACCGGGGAGCTGTTTTTT.

The rearrangement links TRBV12-3 or TRBV12-4 to TRBJ2-2, with no clear D. V shed 3 bases and J shed 9 bases, with 5 bases lying between them. There are 11 residues in the CDR3. CDR3 in amino acids: CASSLRRELFF. In DNA, the CDR3 is TGTGCCAGCAGTTTGAGGCGGGAGCTGTTTTTT.

The V call is TRBV25-1, the J call TRBJ1-2; 7 positions match TRBD1. From germline, CDR1 is MGHDK and CDR2 SYGVNS. Germline trimming cut 3 bases from V and 7 bases from J; bases unmatched to any gene: 5. The CDR3 totals 13 residues. CDR3 DNA sequence: TGTGCCAGCAGTGAGAATAGACAGGGTGGCTACACCTTC. This translates into CASSENRQGGYTF.

The chain combines TRBV5-5 with TRBJ1-1, with TRBD1 identical over 8 bases. This CDR3 region has 13 residues. Germline-derived CDR1 and CDR2 are SGHKS and YYEKEE (reference sequence). V gave up 7 bases and J gave up 5 bases; unmatched junction bases: 7. The CDR3 DNA is TGTGCCAGCTCCAGGGGGCCGGGGACTGAAGCTTTCTTT. Translation: CASSRGPGTEAFF.

The chain combines TRBV10-3 with TRBJ2-7; D unresolved. V lost 6 bases and J 6 bases, leaving 15 bases between the germline ends. Germline CDR1 is ENHRY and CDR2 is SYGVKD. The CDR3 runs 13 residues. The CDR3 DNA reads as TGTGCCATCAGCCCGGTTGTTGGGCCCGAGCAGTACTTC. This gives the protein CAISPVVGPEQYF.

The V gene is TRBV11-2, the J gene TRBJ2-7, with 10 bases aligning to TRBD2. The V segment lost 6 bases and the J segment 2 bases; nucleotides outside the gene matches: 10. Germline V lookup: CDR1 SGHAT, CDR2 FQNNGV. The CDR3 is 16 residues long. This chain's CDR3 is CASRSISGGGPYEQYF. DNA of the CDR3: TGTGCCAGCAGGTCAATAAGCGGGGGGGGACCCTACGAGCAGTACTTC.

The chain uses TRBV29-1 and TRBJ1-4; D perhaps matches TRBD1 (5 bases). Germline values: CDR1 SQVTM, CDR2 ANQGSEA. The CDR3 runs to 15 residues. Between the trimmed V and J ends, which lost 7 bases and 1 base, there was a span of 16 bases. DNA for the CDR3: TGCAGCGCTTCTGACAGAATTGGAACTAATGAAAAACTGTTTTTT. Protein: CSASDRIGTNEKLFF. Drawing the rest from reference TRBV29-1 and TRBJ1-4, the complete variable domain is SAVISQKPSRDICQRGTSLTIQCQVDSQVTMMFWYRQQPGQSLTLIATANQGSEATYESGFVIDKFPISRPNLTFSTLTVSNMSPEDSSIYLCSASDRIGTNEKLFFGSGTQLSVL.

The chain joins TRBV30 to TRBJ2-4; D gene ambiguous. The CDR3 is made up of 11 amino acids. Trimming shortened V by 0 bases and J by 8 bases, and 5 bases separated the two germline ends. Per the germline V gene, CDR1 is GTSNPN and CDR2 is SVGIG (reference sequence). The CDR3 loop is CAWSVLDIQYF. The CDR3 DNA reads TGTGCCTGGAGTGTACTTGACATTCAGTACTTC.

The rearrangement uses TRBV30 and TRBJ2-3, with 9 nucleotides matching TRBD1. CDR1 is GTSNPN, CDR2 SVGIG, per germline (reference sequence). The CDR3 is 15 residues long. V lost 2 bases and J lost 4; bases outside the gene matches: 7. CDR3 sequence reads: CAWSNDRGGADTQYF. For the CDR3, the DNA is TGTGCCTGGAGTAACGACAGGGGGGGAGCAGATACGCAGTATTTT.

J is TRBJ1-5 and V is TRBV21-1; the D call in the table, TRBD1, was not verified against the DNA. TRBV21-1 is a pseudogene. The CDR3 contains 14 residues. The CDR3 sequence: CASTGTGNIQPQHF. For the CDR3, the DNA is TGTGCCAGCACCGGGACAGGGAATATTCAGCCCCAGCATTTT.

V gene TRBV5-6 combines with J gene TRBJ1-5, with a tentative D call TRBD1 (6 bases). This CDR3 has 15 residues. Germline loops: CDR1 SGHDT, CDR2 YYEEEE. V was clipped by 7 bases and J by 2 bases, with 16 bases between them. The CDR3 coding sequence is TGTGCCAGCCACCCGGGGGGCCGGGGCAATCAGCCCCAGCATTTT. Translation: CASHPGGRGNQPQHF.

The chain uses TRBV10-3 and TRBJ2-7; 12 bases line up with TRBD2. The junction had 6 bases not matched to a gene; V was cut back by 2 bases and J by 7 bases. Per the germline V gene, CDR1 is ENHRY and CDR2 is SYGVKD. The CDR3 totals 15 residues. Written as DNA, the CDR3 is TGTGCCATCAGTGAGGCTAGCGGGGGGGCAGGTGAGCAGTACTTC. This gives the protein CAISEASGGAGEQYF.

This chain joins TRBV19 and TRBJ1-2; possible D gene TRBD1, 5 bases. The V gene lost 4 bases and the J gene lost 1 base, with 16 bases spanning the gap. Germline loops: CDR1 LNHDA, CDR2 SQIVND (reference sequence). The CDR3 consists of 16 residues. The CDR3 protein is CASSTRGEPHNYGYTF. The DNA for the CDR3 is TGTGCCAGTAGTACCCGGGGGGAGCCCCATAACTATGGCTACACCTTC.

The rearrangement uses TRBV2 and TRBJ2-2; 7 bases fit TRBD1. Germline CDR1 is SNHLY and CDR2 is FYNNEI. The CDR3 is made up of 14 amino acids. Losses at the gene ends were 8 bases for V and 4 bases for J; bases not matched to a gene: 7. DNA for the CDR3: TGTGCCAGCCTTAGGGACAGCCTCACCGGGGAGCTGTTTTTT. Translated, it gives CASLRDSLTGELFF.